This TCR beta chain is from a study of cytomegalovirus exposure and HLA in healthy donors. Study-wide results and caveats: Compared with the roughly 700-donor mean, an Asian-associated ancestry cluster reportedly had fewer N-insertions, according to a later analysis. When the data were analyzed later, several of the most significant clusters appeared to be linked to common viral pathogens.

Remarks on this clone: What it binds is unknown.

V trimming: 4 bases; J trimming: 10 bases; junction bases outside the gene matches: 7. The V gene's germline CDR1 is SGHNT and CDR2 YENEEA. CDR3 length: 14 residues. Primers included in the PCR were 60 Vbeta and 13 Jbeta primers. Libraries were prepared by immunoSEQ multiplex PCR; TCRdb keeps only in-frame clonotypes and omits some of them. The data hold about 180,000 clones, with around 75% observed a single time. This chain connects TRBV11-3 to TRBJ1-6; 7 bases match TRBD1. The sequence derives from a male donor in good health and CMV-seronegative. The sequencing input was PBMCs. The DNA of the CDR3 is TGTGCCAGCAGCTCCGGGACAGCTGGCTCACCCCTCCACTTT. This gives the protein CASSSGTAGSPLHF.